This T cell receptor beta chain appears in the sequencing data of a study of blood T cell repertoires in COVID-19. V lost 5 bases to trimming and J lost 4 bases, with 17 bases between them. Germline CDR1 is SEHNR and CDR2 is FQNEAQ (reference sequence). The CDR3 totals 15 residues. The method was immunoSEQ multiplex PCR; TCRdb's version includes in-frame clones alone and lacks a portion of them. The repertoire consists of fewer than 250,000 clones, with 70% to 90% occurring once and the leading ten covering roughly 3%. The receptor was derived from a man aged 55 to 70 with acute or convalescent COVID-19. This chain uses TRBV7-9 with TRBJ2-5; possible D gene TRBD2, 6 bases. Source material: peripheral blood. The CDR3 spells CASSPQTQGGETQYF. DNA of the CDR3: TGTGCCAGCAGCCCGCAAACCCAGGGAGGAGAGACCCAGTACTTC.